The 3 T cell receptor beta chains below all came from one sample that was sequenced in a study of shared T cell receptors in the human thymus. Clones were sequenced by immunoSEQ multiplex PCR, and TCRdb holds only the in-frame ones, with some missing. The table records roughly 710,000 clones, 80% to 90% of them present only once. Another study also made use of these data, one on human thymus T cells.

The sample comprised thymocytes. These receptors were collected from a girl less than two years old with a congenital heart defect.

The V gene is TRBV7-3, the J gene TRBJ2-5; 7 bases map to TRBD2. This CDR3 has 16 amino acids. The V gene's germline CDR1 is SGHTA and CDR2 FQGTGA. Losses at the gene ends were 6 bases for V and 2 bases for J; bases not matched to a gene: 12. The CDR3 reads CASRSQRGGTQETQYF. CDR3 nucleotides: TGTGCCAGCAGGTCACAGCGGGGCGGAACACAAGAGACCCAGTACTTC.

The chain recombines TRBV15 with TRBJ1-3; D not certain. The CDR3 is 15 amino acids. With 0 bases removed from V and 2 bases from J, the gap between germline ends came to 8 bases. CDR1 and CDR2 from the germline V gene are LNHNV and YYDKDF (reference sequence). CDR3 protein: CATSRDHGAGNTIYF. CDR3 sequence (DNA): TGTGCCACCAGCAGAGATCACGGGGCTGGAAACACCATATATTTT.

The rearrangement links TRBV5-5 to TRBJ1-2; D not resolved. Germline V lookup: CDR1 SGHKS, CDR2 YYEKEE (reference sequence). Trimming stripped 4 bases from V and 13 bases from J, with 20 bases between. The CDR3 runs 13 residues. The CDR3 reads CASSPNYPREGTF. The CDR3 DNA is TGTGCCAGCAGCCCCAACTACCCTCGGGAGGGCACCTTC.